Described below is a single T cell receptor beta chain sequence and its context. Antigen specificity is unknown. The table came from immunoSEQ multiplex PCR; TCRdb's copy has only in-frame clones and leaves some out. The sample records approximately 90,000 clones, roughly 89% being singletons. A history of autoimmune disease or systemic immunosuppression excluded patients. This record belongs to a study of OX40 agonist ivuxolimab in advanced cancers. Whole-study results and caveats: Normalized T-cell clonal expansion was also low in a subset of nonresponders.

V was clipped by 4 bases and J by 4 bases; unmatched bases: 3. Germline assignment: CDR1 SGHTA and CDR2 FQGTGA. The CDR3 length is 14 residues. This chain connects TRBV7-3 to TRBJ1-1; 10 bases are shared with TRBD1. The source is an adult with an advanced solid tumor such as melanoma, head and neck, liver or kidney cancer. Specimen: CD4+ or CD8+ T cells sorted from blood, collected in a trial of the OX40 agonist ivuxolimab. The CDR3 spells CASSSGQGITEAFF. CDR3 nucleotides: TGTGCCAGCAGCTCGGGACAGGGGATCACTGAAGCTTTCTTT.